This paragraph reports one TCR beta chain. Its matching antigen is unknown. PCR amplification relied on 60 Vbeta primers (plus 13 Jbeta primers). Some clones are missing from TCRdb's copy, which holds only in-frame ones; the method was immunoSEQ multiplex PCR. Of 100,000 to 150,000 clones listed, about 73% are singletons. This CDR3 is 14 amino acids long. V lost 0 bases and J lost 1, with 7 bases in between. Germline assignment: CDR1 LGHNA and CDR2 YNFKEQ. The sample originates from a study of cytomegalovirus exposure and HLA in healthy donors. Study information: Of the donors genotyped, 300 to 500 in all, about 80% fell in the Caucasian-associated ancestry cluster.

Study-wide points: Published work reported that the classifier diagnosed cytomegalovirus status with high specificity and sensitivity. Serostatus for CMV was the only available immune exposure information.

The V call is TRBV4-2, the J call TRBJ2-7; tentative D call: TRBD2 (6 bases). The sample comprised PBMCs. The origin of this receptor is a human donor in good health. As DNA, the CDR3 is TGTGCCAGCAGCCAAGATAGCGGTTCCTACGAGCAGTACTTC. It specifies CASSQDSGSYEQYF.